This TCR beta chain came from a study of T cells after yellow fever vaccination. This clonotype showed up just a few times. TCRdb used MiXCR to reprocess the 5' RACE reads, holding one entry per CDR3 protein. The repertoire has hundreds of thousands of distinct CDR3 sequences, approximately 13% of them found once; the top ten carry more than 13%. Sequencing used PBMCs, obtained on the day of the yellow fever booster vaccination. This sequence originates from a man younger than 40 who received the YFV17D yellow fever vaccine.

The DNA of the CDR3 is TGTGCCAGCAGTGCCCAGGGCGCAAACTACTACGAGCAGTACTTC. It encodes CASSAQGANYYEQYF. The chain carries TRBV2 and TRBJ2-7, with D perhaps matching TRBD1 (5 bases). The ends were cut back, 4 bases at V and 3 bases at J, with 16 bases in the middle. CDR1 is SNHLY and CDR2 is FYNNEI in the germline V gene. This CDR3 region has 15 residues.